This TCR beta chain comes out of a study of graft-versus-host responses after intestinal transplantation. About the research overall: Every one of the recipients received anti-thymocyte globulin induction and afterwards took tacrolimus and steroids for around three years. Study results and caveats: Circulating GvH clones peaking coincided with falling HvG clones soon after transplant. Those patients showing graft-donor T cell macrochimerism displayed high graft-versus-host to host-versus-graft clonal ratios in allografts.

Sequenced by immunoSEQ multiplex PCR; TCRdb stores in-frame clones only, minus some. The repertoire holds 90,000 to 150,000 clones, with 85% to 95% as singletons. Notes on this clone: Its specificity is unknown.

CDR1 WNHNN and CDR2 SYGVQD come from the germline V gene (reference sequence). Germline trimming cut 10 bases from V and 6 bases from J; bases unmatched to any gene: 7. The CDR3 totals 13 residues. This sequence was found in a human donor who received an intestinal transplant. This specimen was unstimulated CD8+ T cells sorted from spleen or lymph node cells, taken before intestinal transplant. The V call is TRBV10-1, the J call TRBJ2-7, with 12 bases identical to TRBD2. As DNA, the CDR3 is TGCGCCACCTCGACTAGCGGGAGATCCGAGCAGTACTTC. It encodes CATSTSGRSEQYF.